This paragraph covers one T cell receptor (beta chain) sequence. Methods used by the authors: Estimates of nucleated cell counts were drawn from the amplification of reference gene primers. Assay: immunoSEQ multiplex PCR; the TCRdb copy retains only in-frame clones and omits some. V and J calls and clone size are copied from that table; D and trimming were computed from the DNA. The table lists approximately 60,000 clones, over 80% of them singletons, with around a fifth in the top ten. The sample is drawn from a study of blood T cell repertoires in COVID-19. About the research overall: Both acute and convalescent COVID-19 samples were obtained from the United States, Italy and Spain. PBMCs, B-cell-depleted T cells, or T cells were the source of the cDNA or gDNA that made up the material.

CDR1 is GTSNPN and CDR2 is SVGIG in the germline V gene (reference sequence). V was clipped by 4 bases and J by 3 bases, with 3 bases between them. CDR3 size: 11 residues. The sequenced sample was peripheral blood. This chain uses TRBV30 with TRBJ2-2; D gene ambiguous. This receptor was identified in an older woman with acute or convalescent COVID-19. Here the CDR3 reads CAWTYTGELFF. Written as DNA, the CDR3 is TGTGCCTGGACCTACACCGGGGAGCTGTTTTTT.